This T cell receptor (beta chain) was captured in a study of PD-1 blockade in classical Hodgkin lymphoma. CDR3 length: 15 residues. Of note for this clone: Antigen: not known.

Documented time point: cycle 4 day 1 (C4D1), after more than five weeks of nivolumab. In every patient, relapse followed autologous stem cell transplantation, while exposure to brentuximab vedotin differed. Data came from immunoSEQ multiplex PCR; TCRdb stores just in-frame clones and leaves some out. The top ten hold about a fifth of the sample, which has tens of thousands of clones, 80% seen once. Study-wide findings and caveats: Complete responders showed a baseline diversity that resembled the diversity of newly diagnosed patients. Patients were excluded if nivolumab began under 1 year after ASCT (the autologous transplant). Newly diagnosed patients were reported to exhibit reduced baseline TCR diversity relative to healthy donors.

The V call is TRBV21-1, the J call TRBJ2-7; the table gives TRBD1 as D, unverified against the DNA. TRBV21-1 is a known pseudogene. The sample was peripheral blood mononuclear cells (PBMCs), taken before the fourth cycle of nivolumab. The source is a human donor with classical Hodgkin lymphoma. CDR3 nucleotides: TGTGCCAGCAGCTCTCAACAGGGGGCGTCCTACGAGCAGTACTTC. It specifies CASSSQQGASYEQYF.